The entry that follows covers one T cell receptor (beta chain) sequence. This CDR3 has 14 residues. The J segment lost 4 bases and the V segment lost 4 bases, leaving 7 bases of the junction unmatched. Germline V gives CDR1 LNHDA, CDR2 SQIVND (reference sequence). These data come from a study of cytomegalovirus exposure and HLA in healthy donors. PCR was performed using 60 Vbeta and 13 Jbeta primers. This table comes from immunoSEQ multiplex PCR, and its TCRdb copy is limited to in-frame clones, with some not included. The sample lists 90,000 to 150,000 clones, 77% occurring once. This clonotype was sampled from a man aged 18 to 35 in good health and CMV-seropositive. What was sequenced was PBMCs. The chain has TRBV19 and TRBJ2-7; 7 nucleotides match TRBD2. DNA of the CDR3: TGTGCCAGTAGTACCCGGACTAGACTTTACGAGCAGTACTTC. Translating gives CASSTRTRLYEQYF.